This T cell receptor beta chain was captured by sequencing in a study of T cell responses to AZD1222 COVID-19 vaccine. CDR3 size: 9 residues. V was pared by 6 bases and J by 5 bases, with 5 bases between. Germline V gene sequence: CDR1 DFQATT, CDR2 SNEGSKA (reference sequence). Only in-frame clones appear in the TCRdb table, and some are missing; sequencing was by immunoSEQ multiplex PCR. The sample has around 200,000 clones; about 93% are singletons. This chain links TRBV20-1 with TRBJ2-7; D unresolved. The receptor's source is an adult who received the MenACWY meningococcal vaccine as a control. This material consisted of peripheral blood, taken 28 days after the second dose of the MenACWY control vaccine. The CDR3 DNA reads as TGCAGTGCAGGAGACGAGCAGTACTTC. Its translation is CSAGDEQYF.